The clone carrying this TCR beta chain is called medium-sized based on its frequency. The antigen is unknown. The sequenced fragment ends 3 residues before the CDR3 boundary, so the rest is inferred from the germline J gene. After 6 days with irradiated graft donor PBMCs, CFSE-labeled recipient PBMCs were FACS-sorted. Sequenced by immunoSEQ multiplex PCR; TCRdb stores in-frame clones only, minus some. The listing records about 2,000 clones. CDR3 size: 14 residues. Germline V lookup: CDR1 MNHNS, CDR2 SASEGT. The V and J ends lost 1 base and 5 bases respectively, with 9 bases between them. This sample was included in a study of Tregs in tolerant kidney transplant recipients. Study as a whole: Mixed chimerism was transient after nonmyeloablative marrow transplants from related graft donors. Study results and limitations: Expanding Tregs on activated donor B cells appeared to best identify donor-specific TCRbeta clones. Findings come from small patient numbers and require larger validation. No direct test of biological reproducibility was done here.

The chain has TRBV6-1 and TRBJ1-5, with D uncertain. This clonotype originated in a human patient who received a combined kidney and bone marrow transplant. The sequenced sample was CD4+ T cells from blood cultured with allogeneic cells, obtained before the transplant. The sequenced CDR3 bases are TGTGCCAGCAGTGAAGGAGCAACTTATCAGCCC. This translates into CASSEGATYQP. The full CDR3 is CASSEGATYQPQHF.